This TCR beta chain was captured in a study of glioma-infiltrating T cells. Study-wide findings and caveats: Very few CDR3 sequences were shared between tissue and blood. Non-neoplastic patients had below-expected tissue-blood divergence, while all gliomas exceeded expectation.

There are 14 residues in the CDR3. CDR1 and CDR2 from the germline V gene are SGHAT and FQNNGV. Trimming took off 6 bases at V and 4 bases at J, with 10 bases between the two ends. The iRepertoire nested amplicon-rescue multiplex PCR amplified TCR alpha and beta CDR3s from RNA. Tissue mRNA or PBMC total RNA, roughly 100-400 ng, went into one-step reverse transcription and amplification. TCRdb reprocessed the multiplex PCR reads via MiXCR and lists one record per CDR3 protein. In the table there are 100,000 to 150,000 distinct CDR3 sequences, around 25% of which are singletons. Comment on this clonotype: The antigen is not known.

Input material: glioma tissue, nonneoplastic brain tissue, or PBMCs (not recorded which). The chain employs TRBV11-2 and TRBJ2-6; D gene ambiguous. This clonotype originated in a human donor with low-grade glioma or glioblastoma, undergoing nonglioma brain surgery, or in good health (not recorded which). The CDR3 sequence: CASSMGGGANVLTF. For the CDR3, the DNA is TGTGCCAGCAGTATGGGCGGAGGGGCCAACGTCCTGACTTTC.